These 26 T cell receptor beta chains were all obtained from the same sample, sequenced in a study of OX40 agonist ivuxolimab in advanced cancers. Libraries were prepared by immunoSEQ multiplex PCR; TCRdb keeps only in-frame clonotypes and omits some of them. The sample lists 35,000 to 40,000 clones, about 92% occurring once. The source material was CD4+ or CD8+ T cells sorted from blood, sampled in a trial of the OX40 agonist ivuxolimab. The receptors shown here come from an adult with an advanced solid tumor such as melanoma, head and neck, liver or kidney cancer.

This chain joins TRBV7-9 and TRBJ2-3; possible D gene TRBD2, 6 bases. CDR1 is SEHNR and CDR2 is FQNEAQ in the germline V gene (reference sequence). This CDR3 spans 18 amino acids. V gave up 4 bases and J gave up 0 bases, with 20 bases separating them. CDR3 coding DNA: TGTGCCAGCAGCTCACATCGGCAGCGGACTACTAGCACAGATACGCAGTATTTT. This sequence encodes CASSSHRQRTTSTDTQYF.

The chain uses TRBV20-1 and TRBJ2-5; D call uncertain. Germline V gene data show CDR1 as DFQATT and CDR2 as SNEGSKA (reference sequence). Trimming cost V 5 bases and J 0 bases, with 1 base left between them. This CDR3 is 10 amino acids long. Written as DNA, the CDR3 is TGCAGTGCTTACCAAGAGACCCAGTACTTC. Translation gives CSAYQETQYF.

This clone occurred once. The V gene is TRBV11-2, the J gene TRBJ1-1; no reliable D call. This CDR3 is built from 14 residues. The germline V gene has CDR1 SGHAT and CDR2 FQNNGV. The V end was cut by 5 bases, the J end by 11 bases, with 21 bases between. The CDR3 region is CASSPRPGGPWAFF. The CDR3 nucleotides read TGTGCCAGCAGCCCCCGCCCGGGCGGGCCGTGGGCTTTCTTT.

The chain is built from TRBV10-3 and TRBJ2-1; D is unclear. Per germline, CDR1 ENHRY and CDR2 SYGVKD. The CDR3 contains 8 residues. As DNA, the CDR3 is TGTGCTGCCTGTGAGCAGTTCTTC. It codes for CAACEQFF.

The chain combines TRBV6-1 with TRBJ2-3; 10 bases match TRBD2. Germline V lookup: CDR1 MNHNS, CDR2 SASEGT. This CDR3 is 15 amino acids long. V dropped 7 bases and J dropped 1; count of bases not matched to a gene: 5. The CDR3 loop reads CASNPSGSGTDTQYF. CDR3 sequence (DNA): TGTGCCAGCAATCCTAGCGGGAGTGGCACAGATACGCAGTATTTT.

The chain recombines TRBV29-1 with TRBJ2-3; the D gene is possibly TRBD2 (5 bases). In germline, CDR1 is SQVTM, CDR2 ANQGSEA. The CDR3 is made up of 14 amino acids. V lost 0 bases to trimming and J lost 2 bases, with 9 bases between them. The CDR3 protein is CSVEDRGNTDTQYF. DNA for the CDR3: TGCAGCGTTGAAGATCGGGGAAACACAGATACGCAGTATTTT.

The chain employs TRBV5-1 and TRBJ2-7, with 7 bases that match TRBD1. Unmatched junction bases numbered 3, after V lost 0 bases and J lost 3 bases. From germline, CDR1 is SGHRS and CDR2 YFSETQ. CDR3 length: 14 residues. The CDR3 is CASSLGTGYYEQYF. CDR3 coding DNA: TGCGCCAGCAGCTTGGGGACAGGCTACTACGAGCAGTACTTC.

The V call is TRBV27, the J call TRBJ2-2; D unresolved. With 6 bases removed from V and 3 bases from J, the gap between germline ends came to 8 bases. The CDR3 is made up of 13 amino acids. The germline CDR1 and CDR2 sequences are MNHEY and SMNVEV (reference sequence). CDR3 DNA sequence: TGTGCCAGCAGCCCCTTTTACACCGGGGAGCTGTTTTTT. This translates into CASSPFYTGELFF.

This chain joins TRBV14 and TRBJ1-2; TRBD1 aligns across 9 bases. The J segment lost 6 bases and the V segment lost 8 bases, leaving 7 bases of the junction unmatched. This CDR3 spans 13 amino acids. CDR1 and CDR2 (germline): SGHDN, FVKESK. Written as DNA, the CDR3 is TGTGCCAGCGGCCCGGGACAGGGCCATGGCTACACCTTC. Protein product: CASGPGQGHGYTF.

The V gene is TRBV11-2, the J gene TRBJ2-3; D possibly corresponds to TRBD2 (5 bases). The CDR3 runs to 15 residues. CDR1 and CDR2 (germline): SGHAT, FQNNGV. Between the trimmed V and J ends, which lost 5 bases and 4 bases, there was a span of 16 bases. CDR3 nucleotide sequence: TGTGCCAGCAGCCTCGGGTGGAGGACTCCAGATACGCAGTATTTT. Its protein product is CASSLGWRTPDTQYF.

The V call is TRBV28, the J call TRBJ2-3; D not resolved. CDR1 and CDR2 from the germline V gene are MDHEN and SYDVKM. Trimming removed 4 bases at V and 0 bases at J, with 23 bases between. This CDR3 contains 19 residues. The CDR3 nucleotides are TGTGCCAGCAGTTCCCCCGAGAGTCTCCTGACCAAAAGCACAGATACGCAGTATTTT. Amino acid sequence: CASSSPESLLTKSTDTQYF. Drawing the rest from reference TRBV28 and TRBJ2-3, the complete variable domain is DVKVTQSSRYLVKRTGEKVFLECVQDMDHENMFWYRQDPGLGLRLIYFSYDVKMKEKGDIPEGYSVSREKKERFSLILESASTNQTSMYLCASSSPESLLTKSTDTQYFGPGTRLTVL.

The CDR3 DNA sequence: TGTGCCAGCAGTCATGACAGGGGGCACATCAACGAGCAGTACGTC. Amino acids: CASSHDRGHINEQYV. J is TRBJ2-7 and V is TRBV11-2, with 10 bases aligning to TRBD1. V lost 6 bases, J lost 5 bases, and 10 bases stayed unmatched. The CDR3 is made up of 15 amino acids. Germline V CDR1 and CDR2: SGHAT, FQNNGV.

On this clone: An end of the junction differs from the germline gene, which may be a read error. This chain uses TRBV13 with TRBJ2-7; D call uncertain. From germline, CDR1 is PRHDT and CDR2 FYEKMQ (reference sequence). This CDR3 contains 12 residues. The CDR3 nucleotides are TGTGCCAGCAGCTTAGGCTCCAACGAGCAGTACTTC. As protein: CASSLGSNEQYF. Full variable domain (remainder filled in from reference TRBV13 and TRBJ2-7): AAGVIQSPRHLIKEKRETATLKCYPIPRHDTVYWYQQGPGQDPQFLISFYEKMQSDKGSIPDRFSAQQFSDYHSELNMSSLELGDSALYFCASSLGSNEQYFGPGTRLTVT.

The chain carries TRBV27 and TRBJ2-1; 7 bases map to TRBD2. The germline V gene has CDR1 MNHEY and CDR2 SMNVEV (reference sequence). Unmatched junction bases numbered 12, after V lost 8 bases and J lost 5 bases. The CDR3 extends over 15 amino acids. The DNA of the CDR3 is TGTGCCAGCTACCCATCTGCGGGAGTTGACAATGAGCAGTTCTTC. Translation gives CASYPSAGVDNEQFF.

On this clone itself: The junction departs from germline at one end; a sequencing error may be responsible. The chain links TRBV2 to TRBJ2-3; tentative D call: TRBD1 (6 bases). Germline CDR1 and CDR2: SNHLY and FYNNEI. The CDR3 has 13 amino acids. CDR3 sequence (DNA): TGTGCCAGCAGTGGAGAAAACAGGGTTCCCGGCGGTTTT. Translation: CASSGENRVPGGF. The full variable domain, rest sourced from reference TRBV2 and TRBJ2-3, is EPEVTQTPSHQVTQMGQEVILRCVPISNHLYFYWYRQILGQKVEFLVSFYNNEISEKSEIFDDQFSVERPDGSNFTLKIRSTKLEDSAMYFCASSGENRVPGGFGPGTRLTVL.

V usage is TRBV27 and J usage is TRBJ2-7, with D possibly TRBD2 on 5 matching bases. The germline V and J ends were trimmed by 3 bases and 2 bases, with 14 bases remaining between them. This CDR3 has 15 amino acids. The germline V gene has CDR1 MNHEY and CDR2 SMNVEV (reference sequence). The CDR3 loop is CASSLRGIRAYEQYF. DNA for the CDR3: TGTGCCAGCAGTTTGAGAGGGATAAGGGCCTACGAGCAGTACTTC.

This chain connects TRBV5-1 to TRBJ2-1; D perhaps matches TRBD1 (6 bases). Germline CDR1 reads SGHRS; CDR2 reads YFSETQ. This CDR3 region has 17 residues. Trimming shortened V by 0 bases and J by 3 bases, and 16 bases separated the two germline ends. CDR3 residues: CASSLDPPRGGYNEQFF. The DNA of the CDR3 is TGCGCCAGCAGCTTGGACCCTCCCCGAGGGGGCTACAATGAGCAGTTCTTC.

This sequence joins TRBV28 and TRBJ2-1; D tentatively fits TRBD1 or TRBD2 (5 bases each). The germline V and J ends were trimmed by 5 bases and 4 bases, with 12 bases remaining between them. The CDR3 length is 14 residues. Germline values: CDR1 MDHEN, CDR2 SYDVKM. CDR3 in DNA: TGTGCCAGCAGTCCACGGGACGTATACAATGAGCAGTTCTTC. It encodes CASSPRDVYNEQFF.

This clone showed up just once. This chain connects TRBV19 to TRBJ2-1; the match to TRBD2 covers 9 bases. This CDR3 comprises 15 residues. Trimming removed 5 bases from V and 4 bases from J; junction bases left unmatched: 6. Germline CDR1 and CDR2: LNHDA and SQIVND (reference sequence). CDR3: CASSFPSGVYNEQFF. CDR3 bases: TGTGCCAGTAGTTTCCCTAGCGGGGTATACAATGAGCAGTTCTTC.

The chain uses TRBV7-9 and TRBJ2-5; unclear D gene. The germline V and J ends were trimmed by 3 bases and 3 bases, with 2 bases remaining between them. Germline V gives CDR1 SEHNR, CDR2 FQNEAQ (reference sequence). The CDR3 length is 11 residues. The DNA of the CDR3 is TGTGCCAGCAGCTTGAAAGAGACCCAGTACTTC. It specifies CASSLKETQYF.

CDR3 region: CASSNRGEQFF. The CDR3 coding sequence is TGTGCCAGCAGCAACAGGGGGGAGCAGTTCTTC. The rearrangement joins TRBV6-5 to TRBJ2-1; 8 positions agree with TRBD1. Unmatched junction bases numbered 2, after V lost 6 bases and J lost 10 bases. CDR1 is MNHEY and CDR2 is SVGAGI in the germline V gene. The CDR3 is 11 residues long.

The J gene is TRBJ1-5, the V gene TRBV4-1; D may be TRBD1 (5 bases). Germline V gene data show CDR1 as MGHRA and CDR2 as YSYEKL. The length of the CDR3 is 16 residues. The germline V and J ends were trimmed by 2 bases and 2 bases, with 13 bases remaining between them. The CDR3: CASSQIGGGGNQPQHF. For the CDR3, the DNA is TGCGCCAGCAGCCAAATTGGAGGAGGGGGCAATCAGCCCCAGCATTTT.

The gene calls are TRBV30 and TRBJ1-4; 11 bases are a match to TRBD1. V was clipped by 3 bases and J by 6 bases; unmatched bases: 9. The CDR3 length is 16 residues. Germline CDR1 is GTSNPN and CDR2 is SVGIG (reference sequence). CDR3 nucleotide sequence: TGTGCCTGGAGCCTCGGGACAGGGGGTTGGCATGAAAAACTGTTTTTT. It translates to CAWSLGTGGWHEKLFF.

This clone was found once. This chain joins TRBV7-2 and TRBJ2-7; 12 positions agree with TRBD2. In germline, CDR1 is SGHTA, CDR2 FQGNSA. Trimming took 0 bases from V and 6 from J; bases not matched to a gene: 3. The CDR3 is 15 residues long. In nucleotides, the CDR3 is TGTGCCAGCAGCTTAGCGCTAGCGGGAGGGCTCGAGCAGTACGTC. It codes for CASSLALAGGLEQYV.

The V and J genes are TRBV7-9 and TRBJ2-4; D might be TRBD1 (5 bases). The CDR3 has 16 residues. CDR1 is SEHNR and CDR2 is FQNEAQ in the germline V gene (reference sequence). Trimming pared 3 bases from V and 0 bases from J, leaving 12 bases between. CDR3 DNA sequence: TGTGCCAGCAGCTTCGCGACAGAACCAGCCAAAAACATTCAGTACTTC. Translation gives CASSFATEPAKNIQYF.

Points on this clone: An end of the junction differs from the germline gene, which may be a read error. The gene calls are TRBV6-1 and TRBJ1-2, with 8 bases identical to TRBD1. Germline V gene lookup returns CDR1 MNHNS and CDR2 SASEGT. The CDR3 sequence is 11 residues long. This CDR3 is CAGRTGIGYTF. The CDR3 region has the DNA TGTGCCGGCAGGACAGGGATCGGCTACACCTTC.